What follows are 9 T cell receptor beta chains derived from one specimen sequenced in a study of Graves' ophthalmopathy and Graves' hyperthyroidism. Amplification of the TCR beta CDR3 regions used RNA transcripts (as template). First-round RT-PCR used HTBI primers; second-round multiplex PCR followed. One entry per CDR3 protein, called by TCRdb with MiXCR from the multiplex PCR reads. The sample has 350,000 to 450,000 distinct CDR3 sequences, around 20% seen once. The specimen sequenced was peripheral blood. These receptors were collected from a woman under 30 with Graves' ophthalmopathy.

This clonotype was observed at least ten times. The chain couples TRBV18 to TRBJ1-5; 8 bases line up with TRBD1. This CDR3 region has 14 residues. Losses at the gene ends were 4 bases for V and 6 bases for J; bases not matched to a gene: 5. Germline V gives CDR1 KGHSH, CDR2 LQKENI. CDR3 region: CASSLSTGAQPQHF. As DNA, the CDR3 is TGTGCCAGCTCACTCTCGACAGGGGCTCAGCCCCAGCATTTT.

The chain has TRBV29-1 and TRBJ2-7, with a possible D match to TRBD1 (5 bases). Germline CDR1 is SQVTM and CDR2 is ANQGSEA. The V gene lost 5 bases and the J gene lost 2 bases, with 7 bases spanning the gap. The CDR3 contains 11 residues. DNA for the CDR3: TGCAGCGTTACAGGACCCTACGAGCAGTACTTC. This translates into CSVTGPYEQYF.

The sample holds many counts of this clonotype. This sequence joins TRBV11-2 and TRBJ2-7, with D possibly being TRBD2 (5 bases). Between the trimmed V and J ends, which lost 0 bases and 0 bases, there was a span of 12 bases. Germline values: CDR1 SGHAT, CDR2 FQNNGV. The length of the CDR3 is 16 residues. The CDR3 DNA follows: TGTGCCAGCAGCTTAGATCCAGCGGCCACCTCCTACGAGCAGTACTTC. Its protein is CASSLDPAATSYEQYF.

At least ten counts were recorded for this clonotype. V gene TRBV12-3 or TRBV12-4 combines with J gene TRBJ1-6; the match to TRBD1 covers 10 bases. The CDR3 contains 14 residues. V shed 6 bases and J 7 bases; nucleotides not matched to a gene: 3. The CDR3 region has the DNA TGTGCCAGCAGGGGGGACAGGGGAAATTCACCCCTCCACTTT. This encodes CASRGDRGNSPLHF.

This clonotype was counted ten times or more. The CDR3 DNA follows: TGTGCCAGCAGTGAACAGGGTCTGTACCAAGAGACCCAGTACTTC. This translates into CASSEQGLYQETQYF. The V call is TRBV6-1, the J call TRBJ2-5; perhaps TRBD1 as D (5 bases). The CDR3 is 15 residues long. V was shortened by 2 bases and J by 0 bases, with 10 bases between the two germline ends. Germline assignment: CDR1 MNHNS and CDR2 SASEGT.

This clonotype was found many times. This CDR3 is CASSPTEQETQYF. Here the CDR3 DNA reads TGTGCCAGCAGCCCGACGGAGCAAGAGACCCAGTACTTC. The chain combines TRBV28 with TRBJ2-5; D not resolved. V was clipped by 6 bases and J by 2 bases, with 10 bases between them. This CDR3 spans 13 amino acids. Germline CDR1 is MDHEN and CDR2 is SYDVKM. Full variable domain (rest looked up from reference TRBV28 and TRBJ2-5): DVKVTQSSRYLVKRTGEKVFLECVQDMDHENMFWYRQDPGLGLRLIYFSYDVKMKEKGDIPEGYSVSREKKERFSLILESASTNQTSMYLCASSPTEQETQYFGPGTRLLVL.

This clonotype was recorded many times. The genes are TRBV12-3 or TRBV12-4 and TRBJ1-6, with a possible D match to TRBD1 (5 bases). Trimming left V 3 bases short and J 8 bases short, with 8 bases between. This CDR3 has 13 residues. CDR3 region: CASSLTADSPLHF. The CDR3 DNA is TGTGCCAGCAGTTTGACAGCTGATTCACCCCTCCACTTT.

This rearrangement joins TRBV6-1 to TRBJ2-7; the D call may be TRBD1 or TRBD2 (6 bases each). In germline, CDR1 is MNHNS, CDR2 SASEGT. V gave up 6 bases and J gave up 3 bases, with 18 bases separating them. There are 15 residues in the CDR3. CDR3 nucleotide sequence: TGTGCCAGCAGAGAGGGCGGGACACGAATCTACGAGCAGTACTTC. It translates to CASREGGTRIYEQYF.

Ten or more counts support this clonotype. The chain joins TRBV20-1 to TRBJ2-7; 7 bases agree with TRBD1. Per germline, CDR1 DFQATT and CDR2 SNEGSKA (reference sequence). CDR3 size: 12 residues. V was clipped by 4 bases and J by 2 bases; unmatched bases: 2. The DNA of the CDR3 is TGCAGTGCTACCGACAGGGCCTACGAGCAGTACTTC. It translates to CSATDRAYEQYF.